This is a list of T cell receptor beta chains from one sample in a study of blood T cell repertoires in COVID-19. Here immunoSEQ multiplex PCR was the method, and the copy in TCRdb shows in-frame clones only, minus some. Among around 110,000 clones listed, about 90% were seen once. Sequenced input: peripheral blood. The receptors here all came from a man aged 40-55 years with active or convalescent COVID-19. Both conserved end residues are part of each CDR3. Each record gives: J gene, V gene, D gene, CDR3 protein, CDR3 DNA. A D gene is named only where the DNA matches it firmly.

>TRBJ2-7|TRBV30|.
CAWSWGLGSDEQYF
TGTGCCTGGAGTTGGGGACTGGGTTCTGACGAGCAGTACTTC
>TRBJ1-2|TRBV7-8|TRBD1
CASSRRDRVYGYTF
TGTGCCAGCAGCCGCAGGGACAGGGTCTATGGCTACACCTTC
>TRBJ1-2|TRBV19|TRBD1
CASIEDQTGPGYTF
TGTGCCAGTATCGAAGACCAGACAGGGCCCGGCTACACCTTC
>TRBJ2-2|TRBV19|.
CASSINGDTGELFF
TGTGCCAGTAGTATTAACGGTGACACCGGGGAGCTGTTTTTT
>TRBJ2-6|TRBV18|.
CASSPGASGANVLTF
TGTGCCAGCTCACCAGGAGCCTCTGGGGCCAACGTCCTGACTTTC
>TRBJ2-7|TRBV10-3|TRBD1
CAISETRLTGEAVRPYEQYF
TGTGCCATCAGTGAGACCAGACTGACAGGGGAAGCAGTTAGGCCCTACGAGCAGTACTTC
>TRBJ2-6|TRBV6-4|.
CASSDSTGANVLTF
TGTGCCAGCAGTGACAGCACTGGGGCCAACGTCCTGACTTTC
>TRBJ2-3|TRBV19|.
CASSHGQGYTDTQYF
TGTGCCAGTAGCCACGGGCAGGGGTACACAGATACGCAGTATTTT
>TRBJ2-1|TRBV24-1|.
CATSDFDGREQFF
TGTGCCACCAGTGATTTCGACGGCAGGGAGCAGTTCTTC
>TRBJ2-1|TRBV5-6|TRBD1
CASSLLGDSYYNEQFF
TGTGCCAGCAGCTTATTGGGGGACAGTTACTACAATGAGCAGTTCTTC